This T cell receptor (beta chain) is drawn from a study of T cells in Graves' hyperthyroidism and ophthalmopathy. RNA transcripts served as the template for amplifying TCR beta CDR3 regions. The HTBI primer set drove a first-round RT-PCR of the TCR CDR3. TCRdb passed the multiplex PCR reads through MiXCR, listing each CDR3 protein once. The table has 650,000 to 700,000 distinct CDR3 sequences, roughly 17% seen once. Newly diagnosed patients aged 18 to 65 had hyperthyroidism of under 2 months' duration. The PBMCs had their origin in roughly 10 ml of fresh peripheral blood. The CDR3 totals 13 residues. CDR1 and CDR2 from the germline V gene are MNHNS and SASEGT. Trimming took off 6 bases at V and 11 bases at J, with 19 bases between the two ends. This clonotype was picked up a small number of times.

The sequence was collected from a man in his forties or fifties with Graves' hyperthyroidism. Sequencing input: blood. The chain employs TRBV6-1 and TRBJ1-1; D may be TRBD1 (5 bases). The CDR3 loop reads CASSPFGQRGAFF. CDR3 sequence (DNA): TGTGCCAGCAGCCCTTTTGGACAACGGGGGGCTTTCTTT.